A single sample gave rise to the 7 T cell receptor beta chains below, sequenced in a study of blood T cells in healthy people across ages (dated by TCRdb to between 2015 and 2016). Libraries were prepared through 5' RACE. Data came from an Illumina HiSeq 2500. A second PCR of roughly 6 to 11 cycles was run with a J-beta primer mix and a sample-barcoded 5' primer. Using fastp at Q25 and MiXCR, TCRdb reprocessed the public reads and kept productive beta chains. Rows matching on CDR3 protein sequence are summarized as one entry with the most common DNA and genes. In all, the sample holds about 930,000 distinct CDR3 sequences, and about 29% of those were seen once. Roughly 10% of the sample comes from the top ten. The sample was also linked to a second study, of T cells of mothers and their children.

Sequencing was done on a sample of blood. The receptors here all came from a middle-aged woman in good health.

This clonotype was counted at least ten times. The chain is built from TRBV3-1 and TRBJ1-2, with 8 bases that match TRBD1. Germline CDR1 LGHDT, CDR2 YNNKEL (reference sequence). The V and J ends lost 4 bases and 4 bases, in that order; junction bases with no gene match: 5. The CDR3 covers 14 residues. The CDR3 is CASSPGGTGYGYTF. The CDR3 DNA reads TGTGCCAGCAGCCCAGGCGGGACAGGCTATGGCTACACCTTC.

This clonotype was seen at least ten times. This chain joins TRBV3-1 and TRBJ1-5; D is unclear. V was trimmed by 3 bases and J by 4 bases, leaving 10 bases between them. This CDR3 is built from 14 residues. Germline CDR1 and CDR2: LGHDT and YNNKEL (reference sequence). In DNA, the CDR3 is TGTGCCAGCAGCCAGTCTGAGGGAAATCAGCCCCAGCATTTT. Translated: CASSQSEGNQPQHF.

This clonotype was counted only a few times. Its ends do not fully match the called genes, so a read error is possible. CDR3 sequence: CASSPDGPYGYTF. CDR3 nucleotide sequence: TGTGCCAGCAGTCCCGACGGGCCCTATGGTTACACCTTC. The chain links TRBV12-3 or TRBV12-4 to TRBJ1-2; no firm D call. This CDR3 region has 13 residues.

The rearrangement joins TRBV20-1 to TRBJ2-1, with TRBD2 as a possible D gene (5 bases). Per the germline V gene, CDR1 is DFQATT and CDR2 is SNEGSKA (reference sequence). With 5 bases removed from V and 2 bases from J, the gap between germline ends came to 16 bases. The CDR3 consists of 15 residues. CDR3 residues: CSAQDSRSPYNEQFF. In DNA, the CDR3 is TGCAGTGCTCAGGACTCCCGTTCCCCCTACAATGAGCAGTTCTTC.

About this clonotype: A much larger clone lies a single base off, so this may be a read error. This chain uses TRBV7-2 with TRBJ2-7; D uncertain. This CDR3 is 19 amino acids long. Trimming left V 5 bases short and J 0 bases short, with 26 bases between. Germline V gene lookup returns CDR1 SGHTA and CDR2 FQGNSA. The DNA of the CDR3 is TGTACCAGCAGCCCCAGCCCAGCGCGAACTCGTATAAGCTCCTACGAGCAGTACTTC. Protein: CTSSPSPARTRISSYEQYF.

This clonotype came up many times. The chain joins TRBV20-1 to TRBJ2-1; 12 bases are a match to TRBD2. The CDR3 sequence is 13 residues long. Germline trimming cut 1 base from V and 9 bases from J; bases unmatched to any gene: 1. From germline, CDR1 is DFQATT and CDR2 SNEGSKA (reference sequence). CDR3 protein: CSARGLAGVEQFF. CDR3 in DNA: TGCAGTGCTAGAGGACTAGCGGGGGTTGAGCAGTTCTTC.

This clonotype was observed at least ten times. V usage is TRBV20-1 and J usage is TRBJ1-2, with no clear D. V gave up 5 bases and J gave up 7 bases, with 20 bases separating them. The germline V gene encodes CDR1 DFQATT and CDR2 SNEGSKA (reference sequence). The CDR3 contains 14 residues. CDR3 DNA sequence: TGCAGTGCTGCGGCCCAAGGGTTGGTTTTTGGCTACACCTTC. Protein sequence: CSAAAQGLVFGYTF.